This TCR beta chain was sequenced for a study of Siglec-9 on CD8 T cells in melanoma. Data came from immunoSEQ multiplex PCR; TCRdb stores just in-frame clones and leaves some out. The sample includes 25,000 to 30,000 clones, 80% seen only once; the top ten take under 6.5%. Regarding this clone: Its antigen is undetermined.

General study findings and limits: In melanoma tumors, a Siglec-9-marked effector memory CD8+ subset reportedly appeared to accumulate.

The CDR3 is 15 amino acids. The V and J ends lost 5 bases and 0 bases, in that order; junction bases with no gene match: 5. Germline-derived CDR1 and CDR2 are MNHNY and SVGAGI (reference sequence). Sequencing used Siglec-9- CD8+ T cells sorted from blood. The receptor was isolated from a human donor in good health. J is TRBJ2-3 and V is TRBV6-6, with 7 bases fitting TRBD2. CDR3 sequence reads: CASSHLAVSTDTQYF. DNA of the CDR3: TGTGCCAGCAGTCATCTAGCGGTTAGCACAGATACGCAGTATTTT.